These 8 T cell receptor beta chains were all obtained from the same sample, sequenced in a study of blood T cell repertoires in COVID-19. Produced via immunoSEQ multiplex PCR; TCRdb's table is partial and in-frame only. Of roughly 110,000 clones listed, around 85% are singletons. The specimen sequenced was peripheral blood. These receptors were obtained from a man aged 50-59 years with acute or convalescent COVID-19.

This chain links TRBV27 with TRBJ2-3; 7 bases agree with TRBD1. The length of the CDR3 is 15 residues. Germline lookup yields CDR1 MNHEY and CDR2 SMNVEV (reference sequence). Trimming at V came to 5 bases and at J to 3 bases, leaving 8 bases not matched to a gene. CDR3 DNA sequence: TGTGCCAGCAGTCCAGACAGGGCGCGGACAGATACGCAGTATTTT. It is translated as CASSPDRARTDTQYF.

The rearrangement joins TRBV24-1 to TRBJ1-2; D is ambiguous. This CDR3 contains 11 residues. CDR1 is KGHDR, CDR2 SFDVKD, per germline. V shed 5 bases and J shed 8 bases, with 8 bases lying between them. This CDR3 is CATSGQRGYTF. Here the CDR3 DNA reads TGTGCCACCAGTGGTCAGCGGGGCTACACCTTC.

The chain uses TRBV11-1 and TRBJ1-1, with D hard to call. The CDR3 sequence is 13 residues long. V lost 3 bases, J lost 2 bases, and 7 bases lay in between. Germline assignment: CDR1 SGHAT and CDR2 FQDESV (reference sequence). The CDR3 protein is CASSLAENTEAFF. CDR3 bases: TGTGCCAGCAGCTTGGCCGAAAACACTGAAGCTTTCTTT.

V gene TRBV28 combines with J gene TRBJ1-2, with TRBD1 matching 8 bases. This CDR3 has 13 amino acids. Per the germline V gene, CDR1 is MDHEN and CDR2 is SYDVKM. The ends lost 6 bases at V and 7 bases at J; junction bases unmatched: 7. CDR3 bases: TGTGCCAGCAGAGCCCCAGGGGGCTCTGGCTACACCTTC. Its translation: CASRAPGGSGYTF.

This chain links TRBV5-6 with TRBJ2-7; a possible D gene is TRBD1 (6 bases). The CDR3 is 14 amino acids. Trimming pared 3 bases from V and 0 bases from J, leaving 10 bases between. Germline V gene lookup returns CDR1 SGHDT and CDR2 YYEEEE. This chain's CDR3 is CASSYGGPSYEQYF. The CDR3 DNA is TGTGCCAGCAGCTATGGGGGCCCCTCCTACGAGCAGTACTTC.

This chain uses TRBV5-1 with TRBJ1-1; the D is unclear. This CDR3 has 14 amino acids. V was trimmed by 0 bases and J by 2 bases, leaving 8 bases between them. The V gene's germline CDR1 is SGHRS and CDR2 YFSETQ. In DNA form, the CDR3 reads TGCGCCAGCAGCTTGGAAGTAACTAACACTGAAGCTTTCTTT. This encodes CASSLEVTNTEAFF.

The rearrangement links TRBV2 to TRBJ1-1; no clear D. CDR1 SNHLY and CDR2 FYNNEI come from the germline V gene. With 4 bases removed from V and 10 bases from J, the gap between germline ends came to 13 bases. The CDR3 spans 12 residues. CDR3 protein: CASSVGGMSAFF. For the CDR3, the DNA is TGTGCCAGCAGTGTGGGCGGGATGTCAGCTTTCTTT.

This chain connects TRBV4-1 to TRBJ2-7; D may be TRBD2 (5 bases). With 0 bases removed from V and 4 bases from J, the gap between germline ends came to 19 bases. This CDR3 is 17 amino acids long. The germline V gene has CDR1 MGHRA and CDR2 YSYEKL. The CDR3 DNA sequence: TGCGCCAGCAGCCAAGAAGTATTAAGGGAGTGGACGTACGAGCAGTACTTC. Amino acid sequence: CASSQEVLREWTYEQYF.